This TCR beta chain emerged from a study of T cell responses to AZD1222 COVID-19 vaccine. Assay used: immunoSEQ multiplex PCR; TCRdb lists only in-frame clones, some missing. Among 57,000 or so clones listed, roughly 80% were seen once. The CDR3 has 14 amino acids. Trimming removed 5 bases at V and 8 bases at J, with 16 bases between. Per germline, CDR1 MDHEN and CDR2 SYDVKM. The TCR sequence derives from an adult who received the AZD1222 COVID-19 vaccine. The chain joins TRBV28 to TRBJ2-1, with D perhaps assigned TRBD1 or TRBD2 (5 bases each). The sequenced sample was peripheral blood, obtained 28 days after the second AZD1222 dose. CDR3 DNA sequence: TGTGCCAGCAGTACGGGACCCAGAGTTGATGAGCAGTTCTTC. This codes for CASSTGPRVDEQFF.